One sample yielded the 32 T cell receptor beta chains listed below, sequenced in a study of cytomegalovirus exposure and HLA in healthy donors (dated by TCRdb to 2017 to 2019). Libraries were prepared through the immunoSEQ multiplex PCR assay. A mixture of 60 forward primers for TCR Vbeta segments and 13 reverse primers for TCR Jbeta segments was used in the multiplex PCR. TCRdb holds this immuneACCESS table with in-frame rearrangements only. Some clones are missing; in checked studies, unresolved V genes explain under half, and the rest has no known cause. The sample table lists about 130,000 clones, about 11% of them with a count of one. Roughly 4.6% of the sample is taken by the ten largest. Material for sequencing was PBMCs. The receptors derive from a young woman in good health and CMV-seropositive.

The rearrangement uses TRBV2 and TRBJ2-3, with D unresolved. This CDR3 is 15 amino acids long. The germline V and J ends were trimmed by 3 bases and 2 bases, with 12 bases remaining between them. CDR1 and CDR2 from the germline V gene are SNHLY and FYNNEI. Here the CDR3 reads CASSDGDTPTDTQYF. The CDR3 DNA sequence: TGTGCCAGCAGTGATGGAGATACCCCCACAGATACGCAGTATTTT.

V and J are TRBV28 and TRBJ1-5; TRBD1 matches 8 bases. After removal of 6 bases from V and 7 bases from J, the junction contained 11 bases not matched to a gene. CDR1 and CDR2 (germline): MDHEN, SYDVKM. The CDR3 extends over 15 amino acids. CDR3 coding DNA: TGTGCCAGCAGCTATTCGGACAGGGCTGGACAGCCCCAGCATTTT. This translates into CASSYSDRAGQPQHF.

The chain joins TRBV28 to TRBJ2-7; a possible D gene is TRBD1 (5 bases). There are 16 residues in the CDR3. Germline CDR1 and CDR2: MDHEN and SYDVKM. Trimming took off 6 bases at V and 2 bases at J, with 20 bases between the two ends. The CDR3 reads CASSLFGHLEAYEQYF. Here the CDR3 DNA reads TGTGCCAGCAGCCTCTTCGGACACCTCGAAGCCTACGAGCAGTACTTC.

This clone was seen a few times. The chain links TRBV14 to TRBJ2-3; no clear D. CDR3 length: 14 amino acids. V was trimmed by 4 bases and J by 3 bases, leaving 11 bases between them. Germline-derived CDR1 and CDR2 are SGHDN and FVKESK. The CDR3 region is CASSLGPVTDTQYF. The CDR3 DNA is TGTGCCAGCAGCCTTGGTCCGGTTACAGATACGCAGTATTTT.

This clone showed up just a few times. The chain has TRBV19 and TRBJ1-2, with 9 bases that match TRBD1. The CDR3 loop spans 14 amino acids. J was trimmed by 5 bases and V by 5 bases; bases with no gene match: 6. CDR1 and CDR2 (germline): LNHDA, SQIVND (reference sequence). Here the CDR3 reads CASSPGQGYYGYTF. CDR3 DNA sequence: TGTGCCAGTAGTCCGGGACAGGGATATTATGGCTACACCTTC.

This clone was seen more than once but under ten times. The rearrangement joins TRBV28 to TRBJ1-4, with 7 positions matching TRBD1. The V and J ends lost 5 bases and 0 bases, in that order; junction bases with no gene match: 12. This CDR3 spans 18 amino acids. CDR1 is MDHEN, CDR2 SYDVKM, per germline. CDR3 in amino acids: CASSPHNAGQATNEKLFF. The CDR3 DNA reads TGTGCCAGCAGTCCACACAATGCAGGACAGGCAACTAATGAAAAACTGTTTTTT.

The chain joins TRBV28 to TRBJ2-1; possible D gene TRBD2, 5 bases. The V gene lost 2 bases and the J gene lost 0 bases, with 11 bases spanning the gap. Germline V CDR1 and CDR2: MDHEN, SYDVKM. The CDR3 is 16 residues long. CDR3 sequence reads: CASSLLAASSYNEQFF. For the CDR3, the DNA is TGTGCCAGCAGTTTACTAGCCGCAAGCTCCTACAATGAGCAGTTCTTC.

This clone has only a few counts. The chain links TRBV18 to TRBJ1-2; D call uncertain. Trimming took 3 bases from V and 8 from J, leaving 13 bases between them. The CDR3 covers 13 residues. From germline, CDR1 is KGHSH and CDR2 LQKENI. The CDR3 DNA is TGTGCCAGCTCACCTCAGGAGGGAGACGGCTACACCTTC. The encoded protein is CASSPQEGDGYTF. Full variable domain (remainder filled in from reference TRBV18 and TRBJ1-2): NAGVMQNPRHLVRRRGQEARLRCSPMKGHSHVYWYRQLPEEGLKFMVYLQKENIIDESGMPKERFSAEFPKEGPSILRIQQVVRGDSAAYFCASSPQEGDGYTFGSGTRLTVV.

This clone was counted a few times. The chain recombines TRBV6-5 with TRBJ1-1, with a possible D match to TRBD1 (6 bases). CDR1 is MNHEY and CDR2 is SVGAGI in the germline V gene. The CDR3 is made up of 13 amino acids. Trimming cost V 7 bases and J 4 bases, with 13 bases left between them. For the CDR3, the DNA is TGTGCCAGCACCCACGCAGGGGTCACTGAAGCTTTCTTT. Its translation: CASTHAGVTEAFF.

This clone was found a few times. This chain uses TRBV7-8 with TRBJ2-7; 7 bases line up with TRBD2. Germline V gene lookup returns CDR1 SGHVS and CDR2 FQNEAQ. V dropped 3 bases and J dropped 4; count of bases not matched to a gene: 6. This CDR3 is built from 14 residues. The CDR3 spells CASSFSSGAYEQYF. Written as DNA, the CDR3 is TGTGCCAGCAGCTTCTCCAGCGGGGCTTACGAGCAGTACTTC.

The rearrangement links TRBV25-1 to TRBJ1-5; a weak D match, TRBD1 (5 bases). The ends were cut back, 2 bases at V and 11 bases at J, with 16 bases in the middle. Germline lookup yields CDR1 MGHDK and CDR2 SYGVNS. The CDR3 extends over 14 amino acids. In DNA form, the CDR3 reads TGTGCCAGCAGTGAAACCGCTGGCGGGGGTTCCCAGCATTTT. Its translation: CASSETAGGGSQHF.

This clone came up a few times. The chain recombines TRBV11-2 with TRBJ1-1, with a tentative D call TRBD1 (5 bases). Trimming stripped 5 bases from V and 5 bases from J, with 15 bases between. CDR1 and CDR2 from the germline V gene are SGHAT and FQNNGV. The CDR3 totals 14 residues. The CDR3 nucleotides are TGTGCCAGCAGCGCCACGAGAACAGGTACTGAAGCTTTCTTT. Translating gives CASSATRTGTEAFF.

The rearrangement joins TRBV7-2 to TRBJ2-5, with 8 nucleotides matching TRBD2. The germline V gene has CDR1 SGHTA and CDR2 FQGNSA. Germline trimming cut 5 bases from V and 7 bases from J; bases unmatched to any gene: 9. The CDR3 totals 14 residues. The CDR3 DNA is TGTGCCAGCAGCCCATTAGTTGCGGGAGGGACCCAGTACTTC. It yields the protein CASSPLVAGGTQYF.

The chain has TRBV28 and TRBJ2-7, with D possibly matching TRBD1 (6 bases). CDR3 length: 14 residues. Trimming cost V 2 bases and J 2 bases, with 10 bases left between them. The germline V gene encodes CDR1 MDHEN and CDR2 SYDVKM. This CDR3 reads CASSLGTLPYEQYF. CDR3 nucleotide sequence: TGTGCCAGCAGTTTAGGGACACTACCCTACGAGCAGTACTTC.

V usage is TRBV27 and J usage is TRBJ1-1, with 9 bases matching TRBD1. V shed 5 bases, J shed 1 base, and the junction held 8 bases outside the gene matches. In germline, CDR1 is MNHEY, CDR2 SMNVEV (reference sequence). The CDR3 is made up of 16 amino acids. The CDR3 loop is CASSRTRTGENTEAFF. CDR3 DNA: TGTGCCAGCAGTCGAACCCGGACAGGGGAGAACACTGAAGCTTTCTTT.

This rearrangement joins TRBV30 to TRBJ2-5; the D gene is possibly TRBD2 (7 bases). The ends were cut back, 5 bases at V and 5 bases at J, with 15 bases in the middle. The CDR3 covers 13 residues. The V gene's germline CDR1 is GTSNPN and CDR2 SVGIG (reference sequence). The CDR3 sequence: CAWGEGGTETQYF. The DNA of the CDR3 is TGTGCCTGGGGGGAGGGGGGAACCGAGACCCAGTACTTC. Combining the CDR3 with reference TRBV30 and TRBJ2-5 gives the whole variable domain SQTIHQWPATLVQPVGSPLSLECTVEGTSNPNLYWYRQAAGRGLQLLFYSVGIGQISSEVPQNLSASRPQDRQFILSSKKLLLSDSGFYLCAWGEGGTETQYFGPGTRLLVL.

This clone has only a few counts. This chain joins TRBV6-6 and TRBJ2-2, with 7 bases matching TRBD1. Per germline, CDR1 MNHNY and CDR2 SVGAGI (reference sequence). Trimming cost V 8 bases and J 1 base; bases outside gene matches: 1. This CDR3 has 13 amino acids. CDR3 in amino acids: CASRDRNTGELFF. Here the CDR3 DNA reads TGTGCCAGCCGGGACAGGAACACCGGGGAGCTGTTTTTT.

This clone was counted between two and nine times. This chain links TRBV28 with TRBJ1-1; no clear D. The CDR3 extends over 12 amino acids. The V and J ends lost 3 bases and 9 bases respectively, with 11 bases between them. The germline V gene has CDR1 MDHEN and CDR2 SYDVKM. CDR3 residues: CASSFGIAQAFF. Written as DNA, the CDR3 is TGTGCCAGCAGTTTTGGAATAGCTCAAGCTTTCTTT.

The chain joins TRBV6-5 to TRBJ2-7, with 10 bases that match TRBD1. The ends lost 6 bases at V and 1 base at J; junction bases unmatched: 3. The CDR3 length is 14 residues. Germline assignment: CDR1 MNHEY and CDR2 SVGAGI. The CDR3 reads CASSRDRGSYEQYF. The CDR3 region has the DNA TGTGCCAGCAGCCGGGACAGGGGTTCCTACGAGCAGTACTTC.

The chain is built from TRBV5-6 and TRBJ1-3; D is unresolved. This CDR3 has 16 residues. Deletions cut 4 bases from V and 4 bases from J, with 18 bases between. Germline CDR1 SGHDT, CDR2 YYEEEE. The CDR3 bases are TGTGCCAGCAGCCACGCCCGTTCTAGTGGGGGAAACACCATATATTTT. This sequence encodes CASSHARSSGGNTIYF.

The CDR3 bases are TGTGCCTGGGCTTCCGGGACAGGGACCTCACCCCTCCACTTT. Protein sequence: CAWASGTGTSPLHF. This rearrangement joins TRBV30 to TRBJ1-6; 9 bases match TRBD1. The V and J ends lost 5 bases and 10 bases, in that order; junction bases with no gene match: 9. Germline CDR1 and CDR2: GTSNPN and SVGIG (reference sequence). The CDR3 spans 14 residues.

In this sample, this clone turned up a few times. J is TRBJ2-3 and V is TRBV2, with D maybe TRBD1 (5 bases). This CDR3 is built from 14 residues. The V end lost 0 bases, the J end lost 10 bases, and 14 bases lay between the germline ends. Germline CDR1 is SNHLY and CDR2 is FYNNEI. In nucleotides, the CDR3 is TGTGCCAGCAGTGAAGCGGGGCCGGTGATTGCGCAGTATTTT. It is translated as CASSEAGPVIAQYF.

The rearrangement uses TRBV28 and TRBJ1-5, with 10 bases lining up with TRBD1. CDR1 MDHEN and CDR2 SYDVKM come from the germline V gene. The junction had 4 bases not matched to a gene; V was cut back by 7 bases and J by 4 bases. CDR3 length: 14 residues. The CDR3 is CASNRQGANQPQHF. As DNA, the CDR3 is TGTGCCAGCAATCGACAGGGGGCTAATCAGCCCCAGCATTTT.

The chain has TRBV19 and TRBJ2-4, with D perhaps TRBD2 (6 bases). The CDR3 contains 12 residues. Germline-derived CDR1 and CDR2 are LNHDA and SQIVND (reference sequence). V was pared by 4 bases and J by 9 bases, with 10 bases between. CDR3 sequence (DNA): TGTGCCAGTAGTAATCGGGAGAGCATTCAGTACTTC. Translating it yields CASSNRESIQYF.

This clone has more than one count but fewer than ten. The rearrangement uses TRBV13 and TRBJ2-1; 8 bases match TRBD2. J gave up 0 bases and V 6 bases, and 7 bases lay outside the gene matches. The CDR3 is made up of 16 amino acids. Germline values: CDR1 PRHDT, CDR2 FYEKMQ (reference sequence). DNA of the CDR3: TGTGCCAGCAGAAATACTAGCGGAGGCTCCTACAATGAGCAGTTCTTC. Amino acid sequence: CASRNTSGGSYNEQFF.

The chain links TRBV4-1 to TRBJ2-1, with 10 bases matching TRBD2. This CDR3 comprises 16 residues. From germline, CDR1 is MGHRA and CDR2 YSYEKL. After removal of 5 bases from V and 8 bases from J, the junction contained 12 bases not matched to a gene. In DNA, the CDR3 is TGCGCCAGCAGCGGGGTGGGGAGCGGGAGGGCCGATGAGCAGTTCTTC. Its protein product is CASSGVGSGRADEQFF.

The chain uses TRBV7-3 and TRBJ1-1; weak D call: TRBD1 (6 bases). V was cut by 4 bases and J by 5 bases, with 14 bases left in between. The CDR3 contains 14 residues. Germline V gene lookup returns CDR1 SGHTA and CDR2 FQGTGA. CDR3: CASSSQGPGTEAFF. For the CDR3, the DNA is TGTGCCAGCAGCTCACAGGGCCCGGGGACTGAAGCTTTCTTT.

The J gene is TRBJ1-2, the V gene TRBV29-1, with 8 bases lining up with TRBD1. V lost 8 bases and J lost 8; bases outside the gene matches: 10. CDR1 and CDR2 from the germline V gene are SQVTM and ANQGSEA. There are 12 residues in the CDR3. The CDR3 reads CSSSDRVGGYTF. The CDR3 DNA reads TGCAGCTCTTCGGACAGGGTAGGCGGCTACACCTTC.

Note on this clone: The identical CDR3 is also encoded by other nucleotide sequences in the sample. The J gene is TRBJ1-5, the V gene TRBV2; 8 nucleotides align to TRBD1. The CDR3 is 15 residues long. Germline V gene lookup returns CDR1 SNHLY and CDR2 FYNNEI. The junction had 8 bases not matched to a gene; V was cut back by 6 bases and J by 4 bases. The CDR3 nucleotides read TGTGCCAGCAGGGGGGGGACAGGAGGGAATCAGCCCCAGCATTTT. Its protein product is CASRGGTGGNQPQHF.

The J gene is TRBJ1-1, the V gene TRBV15, with 9 bases aligning to TRBD1. V lost 3 bases and J lost 11; bases outside the gene matches: 13. This CDR3 is 15 amino acids long. The V gene's germline CDR1 is LNHNV and CDR2 YYDKDF (reference sequence). CDR3 nucleotide sequence: TGTGCCACCAGCAGGGGGGGGGCACAGGGGGCGGATGCTTTCTTT. Translation gives CATSRGGAQGADAFF.

The rearrangement uses TRBV6-6 and TRBJ2-3, with D possibly being TRBD2 (5 bases). V lost 10 bases and J lost 4, with 15 bases in between. The germline gives CDR1 MNHNY, CDR2 SVGAGI (reference sequence). The CDR3 is made up of 13 amino acids. Here the CDR3 reads CATSGSVADTQYF. The CDR3 DNA reads TGTGCCACTTCGGGAAGCGTTGCAGATACGCAGTATTTT.

A few counts support this clone. The chain recombines TRBV30 with TRBJ1-1; TRBD1 is a possible D gene (6 bases). There are 13 residues in the CDR3. Between the trimmed V and J ends, which lost 5 bases and 0 bases, there was a span of 10 bases. Per germline, CDR1 GTSNPN and CDR2 SVGIG (reference sequence). The CDR3 sequence is CAWEGGLNTEAFF. The CDR3 region has the DNA TGTGCCTGGGAGGGGGGGCTGAACACTGAAGCTTTCTTT.